This TCR beta chain was recorded in a study of T-cell reconstitution after alpha-beta-depleted transplantation in children. Library preparation (for TCRbeta) was performed with unique molecular identifiers. MiXCR, applied by TCRdb to the PCR reads, yields one record per CDR3 protein. The table has some 100,000 distinct CDR3 sequences, about 16% seen once; the top ten hold around a fifth. Study outcomes and limitations: Several hundred expanded graft clones reportedly gave rise to the alpha-beta T cells present about two months after transplant. A year post-transplant, T-cell counts and diversity derived mostly from newly produced T cells. Some patients' high day-60 TCRbeta diversity was traced to surviving recipient T cells and thymic progenitors.

This clonotype has only a few counts. Its antigen is not known. CDR1 is KGHSH and CDR2 is LQKENI in the germline V gene. Germline trimming cut 3 bases from V and 5 bases from J; bases unmatched to any gene: 7. The CDR3 is 15 residues long. The material was PBMCs, mostly from graft donor cells, obtained 180 days after TCRalphabeta/CD19-depleted stem cell transplant. The chain has TRBV18 and TRBJ1-1, with 9 positions matching TRBD1. The sequence was collected from a male patient aged 2 to 10 who had a stem cell transplant for acute lymphoblastic leukemia, so the T cells may come from the graft donor. CDR3 residues: CASSPTQGARTEAFF. CDR3 in DNA: TGTGCCAGCTCACCTACACAGGGGGCGAGGACTGAAGCTTTCTTT. The full variable domain, in which reference TRBV18 and TRBJ1-1 provide the parts outside the CDR3, is NAGVMQNPRHLVRRRGQEARLRCSPMKGHSHVYWYRQLPEEGLKFMVYLQKENIIDESGMPKERFSAEFPKEGPSILRIQQVVRGDSAAYFCASSPTQGARTEAFFGQGTRLTVV.